This T cell receptor beta chain emerged from a study of chemoradiotherapy in HPV16-positive cancers. Between the trimmed V and J ends, which lost 3 bases and 14 bases, there was a span of 16 bases. The CDR3 runs 12 residues. The germline gives CDR1 LNHDA, CDR2 SQIVND (reference sequence). TCRdb's table, derived via immunoSEQ multiplex PCR, lists solely in-frame clones and lacks some. The table has around 5,400 clones, about 88% seen once. The sequence derives from a human donor with HPV-associated anogenital cancer. Sequenced here: blood, sampled from a patient who underwent chemoradiotherapy. The chain is built from TRBV19 and TRBJ1-1; D is unresolved. The CDR3 bases are TGTGCCAGTAGTATTGGCGAGGCCGTATGGTTCTTT. This gives the protein CASSIGEAVWFF.